These T cell receptor beta chains were read from a single sample in a study of blood T cells in healthy people across ages. One entry per CDR3 protein results from TCRdb running MiXCR on the 5' RACE reads. The sample has about 1.6 million distinct CDR3 sequences; almost 35% are singletons. The sequenced sample was blood. Every receptor here comes from a woman aged 30 to 39 in good health. Both conserved end residues are part of each CDR3. Fields, in order: V gene, clone size, J gene, D gene, CDR3 protein. D genes are given only for firm matches. Expanded clones get a size class; other rows say once, few or many, or leave the size out.

TRBV6-2/TRBV6-3	few	TRBJ1-1	NA	CASSSTPRHTEAFF
TRBV6-2/TRBV6-3	many	TRBJ2-7	TRBD1	CASAGGRAYEQYF
TRBV7-8	few	TRBJ2-7	TRBD2	CASSLALAGGGFYEQYF
TRBV7-9	NA	TRBJ2-1	NA	CASITQAHNEQFF
TRBV12-3/TRBV12-4	NA	TRBJ2-5	NA	CASSRAERGFYQETQYF
TRBV6-2/TRBV6-3	once	TRBJ2-5	NA	CASSYSRQGISYLETQYF
TRBV20-1	few	TRBJ2-5	NA	CSALSSWGHLETQYF
TRBV11-2	NA	TRBJ2-7	NA	CASSFVRVYEQYF
TRBV5-1	NA	TRBJ2-1	NA	CASSLSVTARDEQFF
TRBV15	few	TRBJ1-2	NA	CATSRVVGQFYGYTF
TRBV7-2	few	TRBJ2-7	NA	CASSLALGLGVLPYEQYF
TRBV4-1	NA	TRBJ2-5	NA	CASSQVTRRETQYF
TRBV20-1	NA	TRBJ2-5	NA	CSATSGSSGIQETQYF
TRBV29-1	many	TRBJ2-3	NA	CSSVSGTDTQYF
TRBV4-2	few	TRBJ2-7	TRBD2	CASSQDLFLAGGPSEQYF
TRBV20-1	NA	TRBJ2-5	NA	CSARAAARQETQYF
TRBV7-2	many	TRBJ2-7	TRBD2	CASSSSTSGRFYEQYF
TRBV30	NA	TRBJ2-1	NA	CAWTNRVQDNEQFF
TRBV5-1	few	TRBJ2-7	TRBD2	CASSLLAGEPYEQYF
TRBV7-8	NA	TRBJ2-7	NA	CASSWGGTESEQYF
TRBV4-2	NA	TRBJ2-7	TRBD1	CASSRGQGAREQYF
TRBV20-1	NA	TRBJ1-1	NA	CSAREDLEAFF
TRBV20-1	NA	TRBJ1-5	NA	CSASAGLSNQPQHF
TRBV3-1	NA	TRBJ1-4	NA	CASSSGGLLNEKLFF
TRBV4-1	many	TRBJ2-4	NA	CASSQVGSGNIQYF
TRBV12-3/TRBV12-4	NA	TRBJ2-6	NA	CASTRVDSGANVLTF
TRBV18	once	TRBJ2-6	NA	CASSPGPNLSGANVLTF
TRBV12-3/TRBV12-4	once	TRBJ1-5	NA	CASSSGSFTQPQHF
TRBV15	NA	TRBJ2-1	TRBD1	CATSKWRTGADEQFF
TRBV2	NA	TRBJ1-2	TRBD1	CASRGTDLRSYTF
TRBV10-3	few	TRBJ2-1	TRBD2	CAISDQMTSGRPEQFF
TRBV24-1	few	TRBJ2-3	NA	CATSDLQQGSTDTQYF
TRBV25-1	many	TRBJ2-7	NA	CASSDPGPSYEQYF
TRBV11-1	NA	TRBJ2-3	TRBD2	CASSSPTSGGKTDTRYF
TRBV20-1	NA	TRBJ2-5	TRBD1	CSADRGIFVETQYF
TRBV20-1	NA	TRBJ2-3	TRBD2	CGARTSGAVDTQYF
TRBV6-1	NA	TRBJ2-5	TRBD2	CASRALAGGPETQYF
TRBV3-1	NA	TRBJ1-1	NA	CASSFRIGGTVNTEAFF
TRBV6-6	few	TRBJ1-2	NA	CASSYSKQDPDGYTF
TRBV2	NA	TRBJ2-7	TRBD2	CASKTSGVLGEQYF
TRBV10-3	NA	TRBJ1-6	NA	CAISPTGTSDSPLHF